The 29 T cell receptor beta chains below all came from one sample that was sequenced in a study of T cells in Graves' hyperthyroidism and ophthalmopathy. Researchers amplified the TCR beta CDR3 regions from RNA transcripts. The HTBI primer set was used in a first-round RT-PCR of the TCR CDR3. MiXCR was run by TCRdb on the multiplex PCR reads, yielding one entry per CDR3 protein. Of about 350,000 distinct CDR3 sequences in the sample, 19% were seen once. Material for sequencing was blood. These receptor sequences come from a woman aged 18 to 35 with Graves' hyperthyroidism.

This clonotype came up many times. J is TRBJ1-5 and V is TRBV28, with a weak D call TRBD1 (5 bases). Germline CDR1 MDHEN, CDR2 SYDVKM. Trimming stripped 8 bases from V and 4 bases from J, with 9 bases between. This CDR3 contains 12 residues. The chain's CDR3 is CASEGENQPQHF. The CDR3, as DNA: TGTGCCAGCGAAGGGGAGAATCAGCCCCAGCATTTT.

This clonotype was detected ten times or more. The chain uses TRBV20-1 and TRBJ2-2; 8 bases align to TRBD1. V was clipped by 6 bases and J by 7 bases; unmatched bases: 13. Per the germline V gene, CDR1 is DFQATT and CDR2 is SNEGSKA (reference sequence). The CDR3 runs to 15 residues. CDR3 sequence (DNA): TGCAGTGCCAGAAGGGCCAGGGGGCCTGTCGGGGAGCTGTTTTTT. This codes for CSARRARGPVGELFF.

V gene TRBV4-2 combines with J gene TRBJ1-2, with D unclear. The germline gives CDR1 LGHNA, CDR2 YNFKEQ. Between the trimmed V and J ends, which lost 1 base and 7 bases, there was a span of 13 bases. The CDR3 has 14 amino acids. The CDR3 here is CASSQGGALGGYTF. DNA for the CDR3: TGTGCCAGCAGCCAAGGGGGTGCCTTAGGTGGCTACACCTTC.

This clonotype showed up many times. This sequence joins TRBV6-1 and TRBJ1-6; D unclear. The germline gives CDR1 MNHNS, CDR2 SASEGT. The V end was cut by 4 bases, the J end by 6 bases, with 4 bases between. This CDR3 is 12 amino acids long. The CDR3 loop reads CASSVGNSPLHF. The CDR3 DNA reads as TGTGCCAGCAGTGTGGGTAATTCACCCCTCCACTTT.

The rearrangement uses TRBV7-9 and TRBJ1-2; D perhaps matches TRBD1 (6 bases). V shed 4 bases and J shed 8 bases, with 20 bases lying between them. CDR3 length: 15 amino acids. Germline loops: CDR1 SEHNR, CDR2 FQNEAQ (reference sequence). This CDR3 reads CASSSLLAGGLGYTF. The CDR3 nucleotides are TGTGCCAGCAGCTCCCTCCTAGCGGGGGGCTTAGGCTACACCTTC.

Note on this clonotype: A read error is possible here, since a much larger clone lies one base away. The chain carries TRBV10-3 and TRBJ2-5, with a possible D match to TRBD1 (6 bases). The germline V gene has CDR1 ENHRY and CDR2 SYGVKD. The V end was cut by 10 bases, the J end by 2 bases, with 14 bases between. The CDR3 is made up of 13 amino acids. CDR3 in amino acids: CATSDSEQETQYF. The CDR3 DNA is TGTGCCACTTCGGACAGTGAACAAGAGACCCAGTACTTC.

The chain carries TRBV18 and TRBJ2-7; 8 bases are shared with TRBD2. With V trimmed by 5 bases and J by 3 bases, 3 bases remained unmatched. There are 13 residues in the CDR3. In germline, CDR1 is KGHSH, CDR2 LQKENI. Here the CDR3 DNA reads TGTGCCAGCTCATCCGGGACTAGCTACGAGCAGTACTTC. Its translation is CASSSGTSYEQYF.

This clonotype was found many times. The rearrangement joins TRBV5-1 to TRBJ2-7; possibly TRBD1 for D (6 bases). Germline lookup yields CDR1 SGHRS and CDR2 YFSETQ. V was shortened by 0 bases and J by 0 bases, with 13 bases between the two germline ends. The CDR3 has 16 amino acids. CDR3 residues: CASSLEVGARSYEQYF. Here the CDR3 DNA reads TGCGCCAGCAGCTTGGAAGTGGGGGCACGCTCCTACGAGCAGTACTTC.

This clonotype was detected ten times or more. The CDR3: CASSLRSQPQHF. The CDR3 bases are TGTGCCAGCAGCTTAAGGAGTCAGCCCCAGCATTTT. V gene TRBV7-2 combines with J gene TRBJ1-5; no clear D gene. V lost 2 bases and J 6 bases, leaving 5 bases between the germline ends. The germline gives CDR1 SGHTA, CDR2 FQGNSA. This CDR3 is 12 amino acids long.

This clonotype has at least ten counts. The V and J genes are TRBV25-1 and TRBJ1-1; unclear D gene. V lost 1 base to trimming and J lost 4 bases, with 19 bases between them. Germline values: CDR1 MGHDK, CDR2 SYGVNS. This CDR3 is 17 amino acids long. CDR3 sequence: CASSEFKGAGVATEAFF. CDR3 DNA: TGTGCCAGCAGTGAATTTAAGGGAGCGGGTGTTGCCACTGAAGCTTTCTTT.

This clonotype was observed many times. The chain couples TRBV2 to TRBJ1-2; D not resolved. This CDR3 comprises 15 residues. Between the trimmed V and J ends, which lost 2 bases and 3 bases, there was a span of 13 bases. Germline V lookup: CDR1 SNHLY, CDR2 FYNNEI. CDR3 sequence reads: CASSERWAGDYGYTF. The DNA for the CDR3 is TGTGCCAGCAGTGAACGGTGGGCAGGAGACTATGGCTACACCTTC.

This clonotype appeared many times. The rearrangement links TRBV12-3 or TRBV12-4 to TRBJ2-5, with 8 positions matching TRBD1. This CDR3 contains 14 residues. J lost 2 bases, V lost 6 bases, and 5 bases had no gene match. In nucleotides, the CDR3 is TGTGCCAGCAGCAAGGGGACAGGACAAGAGACCCAGTACTTC. Translating it yields CASSKGTGQETQYF.

This chain uses TRBV20-1 with TRBJ2-4, with D uncertain. Trimming pared 6 bases from V and 0 bases from J, leaving 15 bases between. The CDR3 is 15 amino acids. Germline V gene data show CDR1 as DFQATT and CDR2 as SNEGSKA (reference sequence). CDR3 DNA sequence: TGCAGTGCAGTTAGGGCCTCATTAGCCAAAAACATTCAGTACTTC. Its translation is CSAVRASLAKNIQYF.

The chain couples TRBV11-2 to TRBJ1-2; D might be TRBD1 (6 bases). V was cut by 4 bases and J by 6 bases, with 24 bases left in between. The CDR3 runs 17 residues. Germline V lookup: CDR1 SGHAT, CDR2 FQNNGV. The CDR3 region has the DNA TGTGCCAGCAGCTCCTGGGGGCAGCCTTTGCCTTCTAATGGCTACACCTTC. This encodes CASSSWGQPLPSNGYTF. Full variable domain (outside the CDR3, taken from reference TRBV11-2 and TRBJ1-2): EAGVAQSPRYKIIEKRQSVAFWCNPISGHATLYWYQQILGQGPKLLIQFQNNGVVDDSQLPKDRFSAERLKGVDSTLKIQPAKLEDSAVYLCASSSWGQPLPSNGYTFGSGTRLTVV.

This clonotype was detected a few times. The J gene is TRBJ2-6, the V gene TRBV30; a weak D match, TRBD2 (7 bases). The V gene lost 3 bases and the J gene lost 0 bases, with 12 bases spanning the gap. The CDR3 sequence is 16 residues long. The germline CDR1 and CDR2 sequences are GTSNPN and SVGIG (reference sequence). CDR3 region: CAWRRGGHSGANVLTF. The CDR3 nucleotides read TGTGCCTGGAGGAGGGGGGGTCACTCTGGGGCCAACGTCCTGACTTTC.

This clonotype was found many times. This sequence joins TRBV12-3 or TRBV12-4 and TRBJ1-5; 8 nucleotides align to TRBD1. There are 14 residues in the CDR3. Trimming cost V 3 bases and J 6 bases; bases outside gene matches: 4. The CDR3 coding sequence is TGTGCCAGCAGTTTCGGACAGGGAGGTCAGCCCCAGCATTTT. Encoded protein: CASSFGQGGQPQHF.

This clonotype was recorded many times. This rearrangement joins TRBV6-1 to TRBJ2-6; D gene uncertain. V was shortened by 8 bases and J by 2 bases, with 19 bases between the two germline ends. This CDR3 comprises 17 residues. Germline CDR1 reads MNHNS; CDR2 reads SASEGT. In nucleotides, the CDR3 is TGTGCCAGCCGATATGGTGGGGTTGCGGCTGGGGCCAACGTCCTGACTTTC. It encodes CASRYGGVAAGANVLTF.

Many counts were recorded for this clonotype. The chain uses TRBV28 and TRBJ1-5; no clear D gene. This CDR3 is 16 amino acids long. Looked up from germline, CDR1 is MDHEN and CDR2 is SYDVKM. V shed 7 bases and J shed 2 bases, with 18 bases lying between them. CDR3 sequence (DNA): TGTGCCAGCAATACAAACGCGGGAAGGGGCAATCAGCCCCAGCATTTT. Translated, it gives CASNTNAGRGNQPQHF.

A note on this clonotype: This clone may be a read error of a much larger clone one base away. The V and J genes are TRBV9 and TRBJ1-2; D is ambiguous. Germline V CDR1 and CDR2: SGDLS, YYNGEE. CDR3 length: 15 amino acids. V gave up 3 bases and J gave up 4 bases, with 16 bases separating them. In DNA, the CDR3 is TGTGCCAGCAGCGCTTCCCCGGCGGCAGTCTATGGCTACACCTTC. It codes for CASSASPAAVYGYTF. Full variable domain (missing parts from reference TRBV9 and TRBJ1-2): DSGVTQTPKHLITATGQRVTLRCSPRSGDLSVYWYQQSLDQGLQFLIQYYNGEERAKGNILERFSAQQFPDLHSELNLSSLELGDSALYFCASSASPAAVYGYTFGSGTRLTVV.

On this clonotype: A much larger clonotype is one base distant, so this may be a read error. The missing conserved phenylalanine or tryptophan at the end of this CDR3 makes a read error likely. The rearrangement joins TRBV20-1 to TRBJ1-3; TRBD1 might be the D (5 bases). V lost 3 bases to trimming and J lost 4 bases, with 13 bases between them. CDR3 size: 14 residues. Germline assignment: CDR1 DFQATT and CDR2 SNEGSKA (reference sequence). CDR3 sequence reads: CSARGLSKGNTIYL. The CDR3 DNA reads TGCAGTGCTAGGGGGCTCAGCAAAGGAAACACCATATATTTG.

This clonotype was seen ten or more times. The chain is built from TRBV5-1 and TRBJ2-7, with 7 bases identical to TRBD1. With V trimmed by 4 bases and J by 0 bases, 4 bases remained unmatched. CDR1 and CDR2 (germline): SGHRS, YFSETQ. This CDR3 has 14 amino acids. CDR3 coding DNA: TGCGCCAGCAGCCAGACAGGGTTCTCCTACGAGCAGTACTTC. Translating it yields CASSQTGFSYEQYF.

This clonotype was seen ten or more times. The rearrangement uses TRBV6-5 and TRBJ1-6; 9 bases align to TRBD1. The germline gives CDR1 MNHEY, CDR2 SVGAGI. The CDR3 loop spans 16 amino acids. J was trimmed by 2 bases and V by 4 bases; bases with no gene match: 3. CDR3 nucleotide sequence: TGTGCCAGCAGTTTACAGGGGGCAACCTATAATTCACCCCTCCACTTT. Protein product: CASSLQGATYNSPLHF.

By its share, this clonotype is medium-sized. The chain uses TRBV6-1 and TRBJ2-7, with D tentatively TRBD2 (6 bases). This CDR3 spans 12 amino acids. V lost 4 bases and J lost 4, with 8 bases in between. CDR1 is MNHNS, CDR2 SASEGT, per germline. The CDR3 region is CASSGGGYEQYF. As DNA, the CDR3 is TGTGCCAGCAGTGGTGGGGGGTACGAGCAGTACTTC.

This clonotype has just a few counts. The genes are TRBV3-1 and TRBJ1-1, with 7 bases identical to TRBD1. The V gene end was trimmed by 4 bases and the J gene end by 1 base; junction bases not matched to a gene: 6. The CDR3 loop spans 15 amino acids. Germline-derived CDR1 and CDR2 are LGHDT and YNNKEL (reference sequence). In DNA, the CDR3 is TGTGCCAGCAGCCTAGAGGGGGCAAGGAACACTGAAGCTTTCTTT. Protein: CASSLEGARNTEAFF.

This clonotype was recorded many times. The V and J genes are TRBV13 and TRBJ2-7; TRBD1 agrees at 7 bases. Germline CDR1 and CDR2: PRHDT and FYEKMQ (reference sequence). V dropped 5 bases and J dropped 6; count of bases not matched to a gene: 7. This CDR3 spans 13 amino acids. CDR3: CASSPEQGPEQYF. CDR3 bases: TGTGCCAGCAGCCCGGAACAGGGGCCCGAGCAGTACTTC.

This rearrangement joins TRBV5-1 to TRBJ1-1; D uncertain. Germline V lookup: CDR1 SGHRS, CDR2 YFSETQ. V was trimmed by 2 bases and J by 1 base, leaving 9 bases between them. There are 14 residues in the CDR3. CDR3 region: CASSFDSGNTEAFF. As DNA, the CDR3 is TGCGCCAGCAGCTTCGACTCGGGGAACACTGAAGCTTTCTTT.

There are many counts of this clonotype. The chain couples TRBV11-2 to TRBJ1-1; 7 bases are shared with TRBD1. V trimming: 3 bases; J trimming: 1 base; junction bases outside the gene matches: 5. CDR3 length: 15 amino acids. Germline CDR1 SGHAT, CDR2 FQNNGV. The CDR3, as DNA: TGTGCCAGCAGCTTTCAACAGGGGCAGAACACTGAAGCTTTCTTT. Residues: CASSFQQGQNTEAFF.

This clonotype was recorded many times. V usage is TRBV2 and J usage is TRBJ1-1; D unclear. V lost 4 bases, J lost 4 bases, and 7 bases lay in between. This CDR3 contains 12 residues. CDR1 is SNHLY and CDR2 is FYNNEI in the germline V gene. The DNA of the CDR3 is TGTGCCAGCAGTGGCTTCGGCACTGAAGCTTTCTTT. This encodes CASSGFGTEAFF. The entire variable domain, with the rest obtained from reference TRBV2 and TRBJ1-1, is as follows: EPEVTQTPSHQVTQMGQEVILRCVPISNHLYFYWYRQILGQKVEFLVSFYNNEISEKSEIFDDQFSVERPDGSNFTLKIRSTKLEDSAMYFCASSGFGTEAFFGQGTRLTVV.

The V and J genes are TRBV6-2 or TRBV6-3 and TRBJ1-5; D is unresolved. V was shortened by 6 bases and J by 9 bases, with 21 bases between the two germline ends. The CDR3 covers 15 residues. From germline, CDR1 is MNHEY and CDR2 SVGEGT. The CDR3 sequence: CASSPYPDGPRPQHF. The CDR3 DNA sequence: TGTGCCAGCAGCCCCTACCCCGACGGTCCTCGGCCCCAGCATTTT.